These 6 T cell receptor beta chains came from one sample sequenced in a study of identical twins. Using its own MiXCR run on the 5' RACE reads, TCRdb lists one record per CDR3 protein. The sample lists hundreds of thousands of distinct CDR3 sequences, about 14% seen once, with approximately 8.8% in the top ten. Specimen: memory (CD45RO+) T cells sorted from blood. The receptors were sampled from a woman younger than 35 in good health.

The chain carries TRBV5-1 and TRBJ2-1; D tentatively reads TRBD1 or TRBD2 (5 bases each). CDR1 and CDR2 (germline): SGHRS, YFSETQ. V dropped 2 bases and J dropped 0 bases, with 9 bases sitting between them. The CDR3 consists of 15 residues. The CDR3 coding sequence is TGCGCCAGCAGCTTCATGGGGGTCTCCTACAATGAGCAGTTCTTC. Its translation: CASSFMGVSYNEQFF.

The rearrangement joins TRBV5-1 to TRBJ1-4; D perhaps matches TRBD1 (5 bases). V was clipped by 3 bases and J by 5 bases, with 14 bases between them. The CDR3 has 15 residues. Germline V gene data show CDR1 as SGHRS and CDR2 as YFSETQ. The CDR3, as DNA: TGCGCCAGCAGCTGGATGACCGGGGGAAATGAAAAACTGTTTTTT. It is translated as CASSWMTGGNEKLFF.

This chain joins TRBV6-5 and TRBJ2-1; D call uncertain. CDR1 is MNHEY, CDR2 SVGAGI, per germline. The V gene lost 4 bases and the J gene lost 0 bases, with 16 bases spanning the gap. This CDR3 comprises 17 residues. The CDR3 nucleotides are TGTGCCAGCAGTTCACGCGTGGGGTGGAGCTCCTACAATGAGCAGTTCTTC. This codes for CASSSRVGWSSYNEQFF.

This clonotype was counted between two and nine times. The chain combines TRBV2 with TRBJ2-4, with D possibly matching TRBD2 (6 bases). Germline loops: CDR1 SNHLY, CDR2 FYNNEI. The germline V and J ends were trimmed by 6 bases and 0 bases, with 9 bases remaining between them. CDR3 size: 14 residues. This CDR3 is CASRGTSAKNIQYF. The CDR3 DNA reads TGTGCCAGCAGAGGGACTTCAGCCAAAAACATTCAGTACTTC.

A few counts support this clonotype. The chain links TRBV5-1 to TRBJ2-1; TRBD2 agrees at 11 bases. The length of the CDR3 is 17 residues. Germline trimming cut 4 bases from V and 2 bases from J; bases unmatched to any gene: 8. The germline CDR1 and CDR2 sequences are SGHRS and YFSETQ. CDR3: CASSLFSGGATYNEQFF. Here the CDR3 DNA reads TGCGCCAGCAGCCTCTTTAGCGGGGGGGCTACCTACAATGAGCAGTTCTTC.

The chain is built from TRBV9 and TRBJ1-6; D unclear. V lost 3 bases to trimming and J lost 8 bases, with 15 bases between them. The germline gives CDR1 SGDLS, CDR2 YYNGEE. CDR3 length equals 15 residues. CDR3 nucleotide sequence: TGTGCCAGCAGCGCCCGGGCCTCAGCGGATTCACCCCTCCACTTT. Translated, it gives CASSARASADSPLHF.